The TCR beta chain described here comes from a study of T cells after posttransplantation cyclophosphamide. Busulfan-fludarabine conditioning, marrow transplant, and cyclophosphamide on days +3 and +4 were administered. Study results and caveats: TRB overlap between skin or GI tissue T cells and blood was limited. After PTCy, TRB diversity resembled that of CNI/methotrexate controls. Later blood repertoires were often dominated by clones from the donor CD8+ memory compartment.

The repertoire was sequenced with immunoSEQ multiplex PCR; TCRdb's copy has only in-frame clones and lacks some. Here the sample spans roughly 19,000 clones, roughly nine tenths being singletons. Germline loops: CDR1 SGHTA, CDR2 FQGNSA. V lost 5 bases to trimming and J lost 8 bases; unmatched junction nucleotides: 8. This CDR3 has 13 amino acids. A remark on this clone: The antigen remains undetermined.

This TCR derives from a female patient aged 40 to 50 who received an allogeneic stem cell transplant from a related donor, was CMV-positive, and had no GVHD. Among the T cells, some may be from the graft donor. V is TRBV7-2 and J is TRBJ1-2; TRBD1 agrees at 7 bases. The sequenced sample was PBMCs, obtained after allogeneic stem cell transplant with posttransplant cyclophosphamide. The CDR3 coding sequence is TGTGCCAGCAGCGTGAACAGGGGTGGAGGCTACACCTTC. This gives the protein CASSVNRGGGYTF.